The 9 T cell receptor beta chains below come from one sample, sequenced in a study of T-cell memory formation after mild COVID-19 (dated by TCRdb to 2020 to 2022). Receptors were amplified or captured by 5' RACE. Sequencer: Illumina NovaSeq 6000. TCRdb trimmed the raw reads at Q25, called clones with MiXCR and kept productive beta chains. Records with the same CDR3 protein are collapsed into one entry carrying the most frequent genes and DNA. For this sample there are 170,000 or so distinct CDR3 sequences; about 21% appear just once. About 21% of the sample lies in the top ten. Sequencing used PBMCs or a T cell subset sorted from them (not recorded which). Receptors were obtained from an adult woman who had mild COVID-19 (a few samples of this study predate the infection). The sample titles of this study are shuffled in the database, so cell type and time point are left out; the donor was told from shared clones.

This clonotype came up a few times. The chain combines TRBV9 with TRBJ2-3; 8 nucleotides align to TRBD2. The J segment lost 5 bases and the V segment lost 5 bases, leaving 10 bases of the junction unmatched. Germline V gene sequence: CDR1 SGDLS, CDR2 YYNGEE. The CDR3 sequence is 15 residues long. CDR3 nucleotides: TGTGCCAGCAGTGGCGGACTAGCCGCGGGAGATACGCAGTATTTT. Translating gives CASSGGLAAGDTQYF. Drawing the rest from reference TRBV9 and TRBJ2-3, the complete variable domain is DSGVTQTPKHLITATGQRVTLRCSPRSGDLSVYWYQQSLDQGLQFLIQYYNGEERAKGNILERFSAQQFPDLHSELNLSSLELGDSALYFCASSGGLAAGDTQYFGPGTRLTVL.

This clonotype was seen just once. The J gene is TRBJ1-3, the V gene TRBV6-2 or TRBV6-3; D gene ambiguous. The germline V gene encodes CDR1 MNHEY and CDR2 SVGEGT. Trimming cost V 0 bases and J 3 bases, with 3 bases left between them. CDR3 length: 13 amino acids. The CDR3 DNA reads as TGTGCCAGCAGTTACTCGAGTGGAAACACCATATATTTT. Translation: CASSYSSGNTIYF.

This clonotype was counted ten times or more. This chain connects TRBV4-2 to TRBJ2-7; no clear D. Germline CDR1 LGHNA, CDR2 YNFKEQ. Between the trimmed V and J ends, which lost 0 bases and 5 bases, there was a span of 8 bases. This CDR3 comprises 13 residues. The chain's CDR3 is CASSQDKFNEQYF. DNA of the CDR3: TGTGCCAGCAGCCAAGACAAGTTTAACGAGCAGTACTTC.

This clonotype was recorded a few times. J is TRBJ2-5 and V is TRBV2; D is ambiguous. V lost 10 bases and J 3 bases, leaving 12 bases between the germline ends. Germline V lookup: CDR1 SNHLY, CDR2 FYNNEI. The CDR3 loop spans 12 amino acids. The CDR3 DNA follows: TGTGCCACCTCGGCTGATGAAGAGACCCAGTACTTC. Protein product: CATSADEETQYF.

The chain combines TRBV9 with TRBJ2-1; no definite D call. This CDR3 has 14 residues. V dropped 0 bases and J dropped 7 bases, with 11 bases sitting between them. Germline values: CDR1 SGDLS, CDR2 YYNGEE. CDR3 region: CASSVVSFGNEQFF. In DNA form, the CDR3 reads TGTGCCAGCAGCGTAGTTTCATTCGGGAATGAGCAGTTCTTC. The full variable domain, rest sourced from reference TRBV9 and TRBJ2-1, is DSGVTQTPKHLITATGQRVTLRCSPRSGDLSVYWYQQSLDQGLQFLIQYYNGEERAKGNILERFSAQQFPDLHSELNLSSLELGDSALYFCASSVVSFGNEQFFGPGTRLTVL.

The V and J genes are TRBV5-1 and TRBJ1-2, with 7 bases identical to TRBD1. This CDR3 comprises 12 residues. The J segment lost 3 bases and the V segment lost 7 bases, leaving 3 bases of the junction unmatched. Germline lookup yields CDR1 SGHRS and CDR2 YFSETQ. CDR3 in amino acids: CASADRDYGYTF. For the CDR3, the DNA is TGCGCCAGCGCCGACAGGGACTATGGCTACACCTTC.

The rearrangement joins TRBV5-6 to TRBJ2-1, with D uncertain. V was pared by 4 bases and J by 9 bases, with 14 bases between. CDR3 length: 13 residues. The V gene's germline CDR1 is SGHDT and CDR2 YYEEEE. In nucleotides, the CDR3 is TGTGCCAGCAGCGTGGACCCACTGGGTGAGCAGTTCTTC. This gives the protein CASSVDPLGEQFF.

This rearrangement joins TRBV11-2 to TRBJ2-1; weak D call: TRBD2 (7 bases). The CDR3 contains 17 residues. CDR1 and CDR2 (germline): SGHAT, FQNNGV. Trimming cost V 5 bases and J 8 bases, with 25 bases left between them. The CDR3 nucleotides read TGTGCCAGCAGCCAACAACAGGGACTAACCCTCCTCGATGAGCAGTTCTTC. It is translated as CASSQQQGLTLLDEQFF.

This clonotype was seen a handful of times. The chain links TRBV29-1 to TRBJ2-1; D is possibly TRBD2 (6 bases). V was cut by 3 bases and J by 9 bases, with 12 bases left in between. Germline V lookup: CDR1 SQVTM, CDR2 ANQGSEA. This CDR3 contains 12 residues. CDR3: CSVDLGGVEQFF. CDR3 nucleotides: TGCAGCGTTGACCTCGGGGGTGTTGAGCAGTTCTTC.